The present entry profiles one T cell receptor (beta chain) with its context. V trimming: 4 bases; J trimming: 0 bases; junction bases outside the gene matches: 4. Germline CDR1 is MGHRA and CDR2 is YSYEKL. This CDR3 has 16 residues. The entry originates in a study of blood T cell repertoires in COVID-19. Study context: The United States, Italy and Spain were the sources of the acute and convalescent COVID-19 samples. PBMCs, B-cell-depleted T cells, or T cells provided the cDNA or gDNA that made up the material.

How the authors handled the data: Amplification of reference gene primers provided the estimated nucleated cell counts. TCRdb's copy holds only in-frame clones and misses some; the assay was immunoSEQ multiplex PCR. Clone size and V and J calls were adopted from that table, with D and trimming inferred from the DNA. The sample holds 100,000 to 120,000 clones, roughly 82% seen once. This TCR was recovered from a woman in her sixties with acute or convalescent COVID-19. The sequencing sample was made of peripheral blood. This chain joins TRBV4-1 and TRBJ1-4; 8 nucleotides agree with TRBD1. The CDR3 loop reads CASSLQGAATNEKLFF. The CDR3 nucleotides read TGCGCCAGCAGCCTCCAGGGGGCAGCAACTAATGAAAAACTGTTTTTT.